The present T cell receptor (beta chain) was sequenced within a study of cytomegalovirus exposure and HLA in healthy donors. Overall study results and limits: Prediction of most subjects' HLA-A and HLA-B alleles by TCR beta sequences was reportedly accurate. Most TCR sequences proved rare, with some public TCRs found in many donors.

With regard to this clone: Its antigen is still unknown.

The PCR made use of 60 Vbeta and 13 Jbeta primers. Sequencing was performed with immunoSEQ multiplex PCR; in TCRdb, only in-frame clones are kept and a portion is missing. The sample consists of about 180,000 clones, 60% to 85% of them appearing once. The CDR3 is 14 residues long. Germline-derived CDR1 and CDR2 are MNHEY and SMNVEV (reference sequence). The trim removed 6 bases at V and 2 bases at J, leaving 5 bases unmatched. This TCR was recovered from a man in his forties in good health and CMV-seronegative. The sample comprised PBMCs. This chain connects TRBV27 to TRBJ1-2; 8 nucleotides align to TRBD1. The CDR3: CASRRTGRNYGYTF. In DNA form, the CDR3 reads TGTGCCAGCAGGCGGACAGGGCGCAACTATGGCTACACCTTC.